The 20 T cell receptor beta chains in this list originate from one sample, sequenced in a study of regulatory T cells in long-lasting Graves disease. According to the study, TCR beta libraries were built with iRepertoire HTBI primers and CDR3-region Arm-PCR. Using its own MiXCR run on the multiplex PCR reads, TCRdb lists one record per CDR3 protein. The data hold around 400,000 distinct CDR3 sequences, with about 15% observed a single time. Described time point: newly diagnosed GD, antithyroid drugs for less than 3 months. Extracted RNA from PBMCs served as the source of the TCR library. The same data also contributed to another study, on T cells in Graves' hyperthyroidism and ophthalmopathy.

The sequenced sample was peripheral blood mononuclear cells (PBMCs), obtained at new diagnosis, from a patient treated with antithyroid drugs. These receptors were obtained from a woman in her thirties or forties with Graves disease.

In its sample, this clonotype was seen once. Relative to the germline gene, one junction end is altered; a read error may explain this. The V call is TRBV7-9, the J call TRBJ1-4; tentative D call: TRBD1 (5 bases). This CDR3 has 14 residues. The V gene's germline CDR1 is SEHNR and CDR2 FQNEAQ (reference sequence). The CDR3 DNA reads TGTGCCAGCGCTTCCCGGGGCGGGAATGAAAAACTGGTTTTT. As protein: CASASRGGNEKLVF.

This clonotype has a handful of counts. The chain links TRBV5-4 to TRBJ1-1; D perhaps matches TRBD1 (5 bases). Trimming cost V 0 bases and J 2 bases, with 11 bases left between them. Germline V gives CDR1 SGHNT, CDR2 YYREEE (reference sequence). The CDR3 covers 15 residues. CDR3 coding DNA: TGTGCCAGCAGCTTGGAAAGGGGCGGTAACACTGAAGCTTTCTTT. Amino acids: CASSLERGGNTEAFF.

By share of the sample, this clonotype is medium-sized. The chain links TRBV6-2 or TRBV6-3 to TRBJ2-5; TRBD2 agrees at 7 bases. The J segment lost 2 bases and the V segment lost 2 bases, leaving 11 bases of the junction unmatched. CDR3 length: 17 residues. The germline V gene has CDR1 MNHEY and CDR2 SVGEGT. CDR3 nucleotide sequence: TGTGCCAGCAGTTACCGGGTCGGGGGGAGCGATCAAGAGACCCAGTACTTC. It yields the protein CASSYRVGGSDQETQYF.

This clonotype was detected many times. The chain couples TRBV28 to TRBJ2-3, with 9 bases matching TRBD2. CDR1 MDHEN and CDR2 SYDVKM come from the germline V gene. Trimming cost V 6 bases and J 0 bases; bases outside gene matches: 10. The CDR3 extends over 17 amino acids. The CDR3 DNA reads as TGTGCCAGCAGCTCCAAGACTAGCGGAGGGAGCACAGATACGCAGTATTTT. Its protein product is CASSSKTSGGSTDTQYF.

The sample holds a few counts of this clonotype. An end of the junction does not agree with germline; a read error may underlie this. V and J are TRBV6-5 and TRBJ2-5; TRBD1 aligns across 10 bases. The germline V gene encodes CDR1 MNHEY and CDR2 SVGAGI. The CDR3 extends over 15 amino acids. The CDR3 sequence: CASSYRGQGQETQHF. The CDR3 nucleotides are TGTGCCAGCAGTTACCGGGGACAGGGGCAAGAGACCCAGCACTTC.

In its sample, this clonotype was seen many times. This chain's CDR3 is CASKSRSRSYEQYF. In DNA form, the CDR3 reads TGTGCCAGCAAAAGTAGGTCGCGGTCCTACGAGCAGTACTTC. The chain combines TRBV27 with TRBJ2-7; D is unclear. Germline assignment: CDR1 MNHEY and CDR2 SMNVEV (reference sequence). This CDR3 has 14 amino acids. V lost 7 bases, J lost 1 base, and 14 bases lay in between.

This clonotype was recorded many times. The CDR3 DNA is TGCAGCGTTGTGACAGGGGGCACTGAAGCTTTCTTT. Translation: CSVVTGGTEAFF. The gene calls are TRBV29-1 and TRBJ1-1; 9 bases fit TRBD1. The CDR3 totals 12 residues. CDR1 SQVTM and CDR2 ANQGSEA come from the germline V gene. V shed 4 bases and J 4 bases; nucleotides not matched to a gene: 1.

Only a few counts were recorded for this clonotype. As the CDR3 is not closed by the conserved phenylalanine or tryptophan, this likely results from a read error. The chain links TRBV3-1 to TRBJ2-3, with 12 bases that match TRBD2. With V trimmed by 7 bases and J by 1 base, 6 bases remained unmatched. The CDR3 totals 16 residues. Germline V CDR1 and CDR2: LGHDT, YNNKEL (reference sequence). The CDR3: CASTSTSGSRTDTQYS. The DNA for the CDR3 is TGTGCCAGCACCTCGACTAGCGGGAGCCGCACAGATACGCAGTATTCT.

The chain is built from TRBV7-9 and TRBJ2-2; 10 nucleotides match TRBD2. Germline assignment: CDR1 SEHNR and CDR2 FQNEAQ (reference sequence). The CDR3 loop spans 16 amino acids. J was trimmed by 6 bases and V by 4 bases; bases with no gene match: 8. CDR3: CASSSTRLAGPGELFF. The CDR3 nucleotides read TGTGCCAGCAGCTCAACTCGACTAGCGGGTCCCGGGGAGCTGTTTTTT.

This clonotype was counted between two and nine times. The chain employs TRBV11-3 and TRBJ2-3; perhaps TRBD2 as D (5 bases). This CDR3 has 15 residues. The V end lost 4 bases, the J end lost 2 bases, and 13 bases lay between the germline ends. Germline CDR1 reads SGHNT; CDR2 reads YENEEA. The CDR3 spells CASSSRAGTTDTQYF. The DNA for the CDR3 is TGTGCCAGCAGCTCGAGGGCAGGAACCACAGATACGCAGTATTTT.

The chain joins TRBV2 to TRBJ2-5; either TRBD1 or TRBD2 may fit D (6 bases each). Germline V gives CDR1 SNHLY, CDR2 FYNNEI. The CDR3 is 15 residues long. V was clipped by 4 bases and J by 1 base, with 13 bases between them. DNA for the CDR3: TGTGCCAGCAGTGTGGGGGGCGGAGCCCAAGAGACCCAGTACTTC. Protein sequence: CASSVGGGAQETQYF.

In regard to this clonotype: Lacking the conserved final phenylalanine or tryptophan, this CDR3 likely reflects a read error. The limits of the CDR3 on the DNA are not certain, so only TCRdb's listed CDR3 is given. The V call is TRBV7-2, the J call TRBJ2-7; the D segment call TRBD1 is taken from the table without a DNA check. The CDR3 comprises 15 residues, both ends counted. CDR1 and CDR2 (germline): SGHTA, FQGNSA. The CDR3: CASRRPGQGSYEPYL.

This clonotype was seen more than once but under ten times. The chain combines TRBV7-9 with TRBJ2-5; 8 bases are shared with TRBD1. The CDR3 has 15 residues. With V trimmed by 5 bases and J by 5 bases, 10 bases remained unmatched. Germline lookup yields CDR1 SEHNR and CDR2 FQNEAQ (reference sequence). CDR3 DNA sequence: TGTGCCAGCAGCAAAATTGGACAGGGCTTGGAGACCCAGTACTTC. The encoded protein is CASSKIGQGLETQYF.

Concerning this clonotype: It may be a read error: a sequence one base away is much more abundant. This chain joins TRBV20-1 and TRBJ2-3; 7 bases agree with TRBD2. CDR3 length: 11 residues. The germline CDR1 and CDR2 sequences are DFQATT and SNEGSKA (reference sequence). Trimming cost V 6 bases and J 5 bases; bases outside gene matches: 2. The CDR3 sequence is CSAWEGDTQYF. Written as DNA, the CDR3 is TGCAGTGCCTGGGAGGGAGATACGCAGTATTTT.

Only a few counts were recorded for this clonotype. One junction end disagrees with the germline gene, perhaps due to a read error. The chain combines TRBV7-2 with TRBJ2-7, with D possibly being TRBD1 (7 bases). Germline values: CDR1 SGHTA, CDR2 FQGNSA. The CDR3 runs 16 residues. This chain's CDR3 is CASGLGGGIGSYEQYF. The CDR3 DNA follows: TGTGCCAGCGGCTTAGGGGGCGGGATAGGTTCCTACGAGCAGTACTTC.

This clonotype was picked up a small number of times. The J gene is TRBJ2-2, the V gene TRBV5-1; D is uncertain. V dropped 3 bases and J dropped 1 base, with 13 bases sitting between them. CDR1 and CDR2 (germline): SGHRS, YFSETQ. CDR3 size: 16 residues. DNA for the CDR3: TGCGCCAGCAGCTCCACCATCTACCGGAACACCGGGGAGCTGTTTTTT. It specifies CASSSTIYRNTGELFF.

This clonotype was observed a handful of times. With only one base between it and a far larger clone, this is likely a read error. The gene calls are TRBV12-3 or TRBV12-4 and TRBJ2-3; TRBD1 might be the D (6 bases). The CDR3 consists of 14 residues. The CDR3 protein is CANSPQGSTDTQYF. In nucleotides, the CDR3 is TGTGCCAACAGTCCGCAGGGGAGCACAGATACGCAGTATTTT.

The chain is built from TRBV6-5 and TRBJ2-7, with a tentative D call TRBD2 (5 bases). Deletions cut 4 bases from V and 0 bases from J, with 25 bases between. This CDR3 spans 19 amino acids. Germline V gene data show CDR1 as MNHEY and CDR2 as SVGAGI. The CDR3 nucleotides are TGTGCCAGCAGTTCCCCGGGAAGGCGCGGACCCCTCCACTCCTACGAGCAGTACTTC. Translating it yields CASSSPGRRGPLHSYEQYF.

This clonotype was seen more than once but under ten times. This chain links TRBV19 with TRBJ1-4; 7 nucleotides agree with TRBD1. The germline V gene has CDR1 LNHDA and CDR2 SQIVND (reference sequence). The ends lost 6 bases at V and 2 bases at J; junction bases unmatched: 6. The CDR3 runs to 15 residues. The CDR3 region is CASRTSGGTNEKLFF. The CDR3, as DNA: TGTGCCAGTAGGACCTCAGGGGGTACTAATGAAAAACTGTTTTTT.

In this sample, this clonotype turned up many times. V gene TRBV30 combines with J gene TRBJ2-1; unclear D gene. The CDR3 covers 13 residues. V was pared by 1 base and J by 4 bases, with 8 bases between. Germline lookup yields CDR1 GTSNPN and CDR2 SVGIG (reference sequence). The CDR3 sequence: CAWSESEYNEQFF. Here the CDR3 DNA reads TGTGCCTGGAGTGAATCAGAATACAATGAGCAGTTCTTC.